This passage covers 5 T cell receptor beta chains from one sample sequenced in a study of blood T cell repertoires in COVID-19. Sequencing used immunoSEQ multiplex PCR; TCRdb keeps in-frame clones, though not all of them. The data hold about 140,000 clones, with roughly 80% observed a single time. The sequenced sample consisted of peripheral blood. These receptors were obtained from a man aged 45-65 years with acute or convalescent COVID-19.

The CDR3 reads CASSFEGQGGQPQHF. The DNA for the CDR3 is TGTGCCAGCAGCTTCGAAGGACAGGGTGGCCAGCCCCAGCATTTT. The chain couples TRBV7-8 to TRBJ1-5; 8 nucleotides line up with TRBD1. J gave up 7 bases and V 3 bases, and 8 bases lay outside the gene matches. The CDR3 contains 15 residues. Germline CDR1 reads SGHVS; CDR2 reads FQNEAQ.

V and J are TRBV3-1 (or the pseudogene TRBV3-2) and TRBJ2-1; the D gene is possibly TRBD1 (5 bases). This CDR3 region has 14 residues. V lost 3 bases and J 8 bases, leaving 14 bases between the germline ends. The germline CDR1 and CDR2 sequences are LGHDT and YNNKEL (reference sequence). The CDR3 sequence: CASSQTTGGDEQFF. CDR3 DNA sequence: TGTGCCAGCAGCCAGACAACAGGTGGGGATGAGCAGTTCTTC.

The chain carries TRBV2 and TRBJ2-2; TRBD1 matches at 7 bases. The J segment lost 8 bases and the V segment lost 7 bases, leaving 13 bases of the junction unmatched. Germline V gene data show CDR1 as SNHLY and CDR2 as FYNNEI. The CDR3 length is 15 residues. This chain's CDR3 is CASTELDRAAGELFF. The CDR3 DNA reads TGTGCCAGCACCGAACTAGACAGGGCAGCAGGGGAGCTGTTTTTT.

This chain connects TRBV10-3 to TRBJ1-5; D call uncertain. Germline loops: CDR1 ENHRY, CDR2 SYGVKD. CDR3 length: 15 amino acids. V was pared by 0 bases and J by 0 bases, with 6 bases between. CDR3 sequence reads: CAISESRVSNQPQHF. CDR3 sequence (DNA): TGTGCCATCAGTGAGTCGCGGGTTAGCAATCAGCCCCAGCATTTT.

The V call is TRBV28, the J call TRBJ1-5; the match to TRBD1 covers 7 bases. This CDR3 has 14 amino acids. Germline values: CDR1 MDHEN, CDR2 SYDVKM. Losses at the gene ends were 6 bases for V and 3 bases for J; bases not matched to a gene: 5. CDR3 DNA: TGTGCCAGCAGGGCGACAGGGTCCAATCAGCCCCAGCATTTT. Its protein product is CASRATGSNQPQHF. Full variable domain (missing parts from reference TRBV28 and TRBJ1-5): DVKVTQSSRYLVKRTGEKVFLECVQDMDHENMFWYRQDPGLGLRLIYFSYDVKMKEKGDIPEGYSVSREKKERFSLILESASTNQTSMYLCASRATGSNQPQHFGDGTRLSIL.